One sample yielded the 19 T cell receptor beta chains listed below, sequenced in a study of molecular identifiers for immune sequencing clone quantification. A single record per CDR3 protein comes from TCRdb applying MiXCR to the PCR reads. Counted here are approximately 550,000 distinct CDR3 sequences, roughly 26% occurring once; the ten biggest clones make up 0.7% to 0.9%. The sample taken for sequencing was naive CD8+ T cells from blood, with Jurkat cell RNA spiked in. This sample's subset: FACS-sorted CD8+CD4-CCR7+CD45RA+ naive T cells. These receptors were obtained from a human donor in good health. Some libraries in this study had Jurkat cell RNA spiked in.

This clonotype was picked up a small number of times. The CDR3 end shows no conserved phenylalanine or tryptophan, and so a read error is likely. The V call is TRBV30, the J call TRBJ2-7; D is unresolved. CDR1 and CDR2 (germline): GTSNPN, SVGIG (reference sequence). The CDR3 consists of 12 residues. V lost 0 bases, J lost 3 bases, and 6 bases lay in between. CDR3 amino acids: CAWSVWGYEQYS. The CDR3 DNA reads as TGTGCCTGGAGTGTCTGGGGCTACGAGCAGTACTCC.

DNA of the CDR3: TGTGCCAGCAGTTACTCGACGGGGGACGGAAATCAGCCCCAGCATTTT. This encodes CASSYSTGDGNQPQHF. This chain uses TRBV6-2 or TRBV6-3 with TRBJ1-5; perhaps TRBD1 as D (5 bases). CDR1 is MNHEY and CDR2 is SVGEGT in the germline V gene. Trimming stripped 0 bases from V and 4 bases from J, with 13 bases between. This CDR3 is 16 amino acids long.

This clonotype was detected a few times. This chain links TRBV9 with TRBJ2-3; D is unresolved. This CDR3 contains 15 residues. Trimming took 4 bases from V and 2 from J, leaving 14 bases between them. Per germline, CDR1 SGDLS and CDR2 YYNGEE. CDR3 region: CASSPLWAATDTQYF. For the CDR3, the DNA is TGTGCCAGCAGCCCCCTCTGGGCCGCCACAGATACGCAGTATTTT.

With respect to this clonotype: The CDR3 carries no conserved terminal phenylalanine or tryptophan, so it likely arises from a read error. V is TRBV4-3 and J is TRBJ2-7; D may be TRBD1 (6 bases). The CDR3 sequence is 15 residues long. CDR1 LGHNA and CDR2 YSLEER come from the germline V gene. Deletions cut 5 bases from V and 2 bases from J, with 16 bases between. The CDR3 coding sequence is TGCGCCAGCAGCAATACGGACAGTAGCCCCTACGAGCAGTACATC. Translating gives CASSNTDSSPYEQYI.

In its sample, this clonotype was seen a few times. The chain links TRBV12-3 or TRBV12-4 to TRBJ2-1, with TRBD1 matching 8 bases. The ends lost 5 bases at V and 6 bases at J; junction bases unmatched: 9. The length of the CDR3 is 15 residues. The CDR3 DNA is TGTGCCAGCAGTGTGCTAGCGACAGGGGCCAATGAGCAGTTCTTC. As protein: CASSVLATGANEQFF.

There are many counts of this clonotype. This sequence joins TRBV7-8 and TRBJ2-2, with a possible D match to TRBD1 (5 bases). Trimming took 5 bases from V and 3 from J, leaving 10 bases between them. CDR1 is SGHVS, CDR2 FQNEAQ, per germline. This CDR3 is 14 amino acids long. CDR3 protein: CASSPDTYTGELFF. The CDR3 DNA is TGTGCCAGCAGCCCGGACACGTACACCGGGGAGCTGTTTTTT.

This clonotype was detected a few times. This sequence joins TRBV7-9 and TRBJ2-3; no clear D gene. Germline V lookup: CDR1 SEHNR, CDR2 FQNEAQ (reference sequence). The CDR3 spans 14 residues. V lost 2 bases and J 1 base, leaving 7 bases between the germline ends. CDR3: CASSLFDGTDTQYF. DNA of the CDR3: TGTGCCAGCAGCTTATTCGATGGCACAGATACGCAGTATTTT.

The CDR3 region has the DNA TGTGCCAGCAGCGTAGGGGGGGCTTGGGATTCACCCCTCCACTTT. It codes for CASSVGGAWDSPLHF. The rearrangement uses TRBV9 and TRBJ1-6, with a possible D match to TRBD1 (6 bases). Trimming took off 0 bases at V and 8 bases at J, with 12 bases between the two ends. The V gene's germline CDR1 is SGDLS and CDR2 YYNGEE. The CDR3 sequence is 15 residues long. The whole variable domain, filled in from reference TRBV9 and TRBJ1-6, reads DSGVTQTPKHLITATGQRVTLRCSPRSGDLSVYWYQQSLDQGLQFLIQYYNGEERAKGNILERFSAQQFPDLHSELNLSSLELGDSALYFCASSVGGAWDSPLHFGNGTRLTVT.

At least ten counts were recorded for this clonotype. This CDR3 is CASSFIPGAAMNTEAFF. The CDR3 DNA sequence: TGTGCCAGCAGCTTCATCCCCGGGGCAGCCATGAACACTGAAGCTTTCTTT. V gene TRBV7-8 combines with J gene TRBJ1-1; maybe TRBD1 (5 bases). V lost 3 bases, J lost 0 bases, and 17 bases lay in between. The CDR3 has 17 amino acids. The germline gives CDR1 SGHVS, CDR2 FQNEAQ.

On this clonotype: A much larger clonotype is one base distant, so this may be a read error. The chain recombines TRBV3-1 with TRBJ2-7; 12 bases are a match to TRBD2. Germline V gene lookup returns CDR1 LGHDT and CDR2 YNNKEL (reference sequence). The CDR3 runs to 15 residues. The CDR3 loop reads CASSPTSGGHYAQYF. The CDR3 DNA is TGTGCCAGCAGCCCGACTAGCGGGGGTCACTACGCGCAGTACTTC.

This clonotype was observed a few times. The genes are TRBV7-6 and TRBJ1-5, with D unclear. Germline loops: CDR1 SGHVS, CDR2 FNYEAQ. The CDR3 extends over 17 amino acids. V shed 3 bases and J shed 0 bases, with 15 bases lying between them. The CDR3 DNA is TGTGCCAGCAGCTTGAGTGTCGGGCGAAATAGCAATCAGCCCCAGCATTTT. Translating it yields CASSLSVGRNSNQPQHF.

The chain is built from TRBV5-4 and TRBJ2-2, with D possibly being TRBD2 (5 bases). The V gene lost 0 bases and the J gene lost 0 bases, with 12 bases spanning the gap. This CDR3 has 17 amino acids. Germline loops: CDR1 SGHNT, CDR2 YYREEE (reference sequence). The CDR3: CASSLGVRGPNTGELFF. The DNA for the CDR3 is TGTGCCAGCAGCTTGGGGGTTCGGGGTCCGAACACCGGGGAGCTGTTTTTT.

This clonotype has ten or more counts. The V call is TRBV4-3, the J call TRBJ2-7; possibly TRBD2 for D (5 bases). CDR3 length equals 13 residues. The V and J ends lost 3 bases and 4 bases respectively, with 10 bases between them. CDR1 and CDR2 (germline): LGHNA, YSLEER. CDR3 DNA: TGCGCCAGCAGCCAGGAGGTAGGGTACGAGCAGTACTTC. It encodes CASSQEVGYEQYF.

The chain combines TRBV19 with TRBJ2-7, with no clear D. Germline assignment: CDR1 LNHDA and CDR2 SQIVND (reference sequence). Trimming took off 4 bases at V and 1 base at J, with 17 bases between the two ends. This CDR3 region has 16 residues. This CDR3 reads CASSTYFPETSYEQYF. In DNA form, the CDR3 reads TGTGCCAGTAGTACCTATTTTCCTGAGACATCCTACGAGCAGTACTTC.

This clonotype appeared a few times. This sequence joins TRBV30 and TRBJ2-3; the match to TRBD2 covers 7 bases. Germline assignment: CDR1 GTSNPN and CDR2 SVGIG (reference sequence). V shed 1 base and J 6 bases; nucleotides not matched to a gene: 4. The CDR3 is 13 residues long. This CDR3 is CAWSGAGMDTQYF. As DNA, the CDR3 is TGTGCCTGGAGTGGAGCGGGAATGGATACGCAGTATTTT.

A note on this clonotype: This may be a read error: a much more frequent sequence differs by one nucleotide. The CDR3 is CSAGTPEAFF. CDR3 nucleotide sequence: TGCAGCGCAGGGACTCCAGAAGCTTTCTTT. The chain is built from TRBV29-1 and TRBJ1-1; possible D gene TRBD1, 5 bases. This CDR3 is built from 10 residues. The V end lost 7 bases, the J end lost 8 bases, and 11 bases lay between the germline ends. Germline assignment: CDR1 SQVTM and CDR2 ANQGSEA.

The genes are TRBV7-3 and TRBJ2-3; the D is unclear. V lost 5 bases and J 3 bases, leaving 12 bases between the germline ends. The CDR3 contains 14 residues. Germline V gives CDR1 SGHTA, CDR2 FQGTGA. The CDR3 nucleotides are TGTGCCAGCAGCATGGGCGCGACTACAGATACGCAGTATTTT. Its translation: CASSMGATTDTQYF.

The gene calls are TRBV11-2 and TRBJ2-1, with 7 nucleotides matching TRBD1. From germline, CDR1 is SGHAT and CDR2 FQNNGV. J lost 2 bases, V lost 5 bases, and 6 bases had no gene match. The CDR3 length is 15 residues. CDR3 region: CASSRGDSTYNEQFF. The CDR3 DNA sequence: TGTGCCAGCAGCCGAGGGGACAGCACCTACAATGAGCAGTTCTTC.

This clonotype was seen only a few times. This chain uses TRBV19 with TRBJ1-1; a possible D gene is TRBD1 (6 bases). Per the germline V gene, CDR1 is LNHDA and CDR2 is SQIVND (reference sequence). Trimming removed 1 base at V and 4 bases at J, with 10 bases between. This CDR3 contains 14 residues. This chain's CDR3 is CASSIAGGRTEAFF. CDR3 DNA: TGTGCCAGTAGTATAGCGGGGGGGCGCACTGAAGCTTTCTTT.